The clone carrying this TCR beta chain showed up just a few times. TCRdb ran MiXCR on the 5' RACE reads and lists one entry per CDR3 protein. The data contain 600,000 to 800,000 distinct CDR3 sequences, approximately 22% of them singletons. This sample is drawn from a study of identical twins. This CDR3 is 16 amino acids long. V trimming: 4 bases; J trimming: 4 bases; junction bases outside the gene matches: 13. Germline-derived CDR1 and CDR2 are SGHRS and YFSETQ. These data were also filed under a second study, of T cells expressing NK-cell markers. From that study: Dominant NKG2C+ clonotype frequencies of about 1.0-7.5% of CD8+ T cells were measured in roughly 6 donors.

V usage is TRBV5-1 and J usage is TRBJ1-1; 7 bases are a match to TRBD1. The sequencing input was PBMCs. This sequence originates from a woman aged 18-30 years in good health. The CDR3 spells CASSRGQAGFGTEAFF. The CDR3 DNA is TGCGCCAGCAGCCGCGGACAGGCTGGATTCGGCACTGAAGCTTTCTTT.